This is a list of T cell receptor beta chains from one sample in a study of T cells after yellow fever vaccination. TCRdb re-analysed the 5' RACE reads in MiXCR, keeping a single row per CDR3 protein. The repertoire includes about 210,000 distinct CDR3 sequences, approximately 3.2% of them detected once, and 3.2% sits in the top ten. Here the sequenced sample was CD4+ T cells sorted from PBMCs, taken 10 days after the yellow fever booster vaccination. The receptors originated from a man between 18 and 35 years old who received the YFV17D yellow fever vaccine. Both conserved end residues are part of each CDR3. The order of the fields is clone size, D gene, V gene, J gene, CDR3 length, CDR3 DNA, CDR3 protein. The D gene is left open where the match is weak. Clone size appears in some rows only: once, few, many, or a class for an expanded clone.

NA	NA	TRBV12-3/TRBV12-4	TRBJ1-2	13	TGTGCCAGCAGGCCCCGCGGTCACTATGGCTACACCTTC	CASRPRGHYGYTF
many	NA	TRBV9	TRBJ2-7	15	TGTGCCAGCAGCGAGCGTTTCGCGAGCGTCTACGAGCAGTACTTC	CASSERFASVYEQYF
many	TRBD1	TRBV12-3/TRBV12-4	TRBJ1-2	14	TGTGCCAGCAGATCACAGGGGGCACAATATGGCTACACCTTC	CASRSQGAQYGYTF
many	NA	TRBV5-1	TRBJ1-1	13	TGCGCCAGCAGCTTTCAGGCGAACACTGAAGCTTTCTTT	CASSFQANTEAFF
NA	NA	TRBV6-5	TRBJ1-1	11	TGTGCCAGCAGCAGTACAGGGGAAGCTTTCTTT	CASSSTGEAFF
NA	NA	TRBV11-2	TRBJ1-5	13	TGTGCCAGCAGCCGAGTGGCAAATCAGCCCCAGCATTTT	CASSRVANQPQHF
many	TRBD1	TRBV12-3/TRBV12-4	TRBJ2-3	21	TGTGCCAGCAGTTTCGGTGTGTGGGGCAGGGGGCACGGGGGCCGGACAGATACGCAGTATTTT	CASSFGVWGRGHGGRTDTQYF
NA	TRBD1	TRBV10-3	TRBJ1-1	12	TGTGCCATTTTAACAGGGGCCACTGAAGCTTTCTTT	CAILTGATEAFF
many	NA	TRBV11-1	TRBJ2-3	14	TGTGCCAGCAGCTTAGGTGGAATCGGAGATACGCAGTATTTT	CASSLGGIGDTQYF
NA	TRBD1	TRBV4-2	TRBJ1-5	16	TGTGCCAGCAGCCAAGGGAGACAGGGAAGCAATCAGCCCCAGCATTTT	CASSQGRQGSNQPQHF
few	NA	TRBV4-1	TRBJ1-3	15	TGCGCCAGCAGCCAAGGGGCTAGCTCTGGAAACACCATATATTTT	CASSQGASSGNTIYF
few	TRBD1	TRBV12-3/TRBV12-4	TRBJ1-6	14	TGTGCCAGCACCCCGGGACAGGGCAATTCACCCCTCCACTTT	CASTPGQGNSPLHF
few	NA	TRBV24-1	TRBJ2-6	14	TGTGCCACCAGTAATAGAGCCGGGGCCAACGTCCTGACTTTC	CATSNRAGANVLTF
few	NA	TRBV6-5	TRBJ2-3	16	TGTGCCAGCAGTCAGAAGGGGACACCAAACACAGATACGCAGTATTTT	CASSQKGTPNTDTQYF
many	NA	TRBV19	TRBJ2-2	14	TGTGCCAGTAGTATTCGGACCGGCACCGGGGAGCTGTTTTTT	CASSIRTGTGELFF
many	NA	TRBV9	TRBJ1-2	15	TGTGCCAGCAGCGTAGGCAGGGGAGAGAACTATGGCTACACCTTC	CASSVGRGENYGYTF
few	NA	TRBV7-9	TRBJ1-1	12	TGTGCCAGCAGCTTAATGGAGAGTGAAGCTTTCTTT	CASSLMESEAFF
many	TRBD1	TRBV10-2	TRBJ1-2	13	TGCGCCAGCGGGGACAGGGCCGACTATGGCTACACCTTC	CASGDRADYGYTF
many	NA	TRBV7-9	TRBJ2-1	14	TGTGCCAGCACCATGGGGGTGACCCCCAATGAGCAGTTCTTC	CASTMGVTPNEQFF
few	TRBD2	TRBV6-5	TRBJ2-7	17	TGTGCCAGCAAACTAGCGGGGGGCTTAGGCAGCCGCTACGAGCAGTACTTC	CASKLAGGLGSRYEQYF
many	NA	TRBV15	TRBJ2-7	12	TGTGCCACCAGCAGAGATTTCCACGAGCAGTACTTC	CATSRDFHEQYF
NA	NA	TRBV7-6	TRBJ1-6	15	TGTGCCAGCAGCTTAGTACGCGGAAATAATTCACCCCTCCACTTT	CASSLVRGNNSPLHF
many	TRBD1	TRBV5-1	TRBJ1-1	14	TGCGCCAGCAGTGCCGACAGGGCGAACACTGAAGCTTTCTTT	CASSADRANTEAFF
NA	NA	TRBV6-2/TRBV6-3	TRBJ2-2	9	TGTGCCAGAGGACGGGAGCTGTTTTTT	CARGRELFF
few	NA	TRBV6-6	TRBJ2-1	14	TGTGCCAGCAAGGCTGTAGCCACCAACAATGAGCAGTTCTTC	CASKAVATNNEQFF
many	NA	TRBV5-1	TRBJ1-2	14	TGCGCCAGCAGCTTGTCGGAGACTAACTATGGCTACACCTTC	CASSLSETNYGYTF
many	TRBD2	TRBV7-2	TRBJ2-3	15	TGTGCCAGCAGCCCGCGGACTAGTCGGGCAGATACGCAGTATTTT	CASSPRTSRADTQYF
many	NA	TRBV5-1	TRBJ2-4	13	TGCGCCAGCAGCTTGGGAGTACGTAACATTCAGTACTTC	CASSLGVRNIQYF
many	TRBD1	TRBV12-3/TRBV12-4	TRBJ2-7	17	TGTGCCAGCAGGCCTAACCGACAGGGTGTAGGGGACTACGAGCAGTACTTC	CASRPNRQGVGDYEQYF
few	NA	TRBV20-1	TRBJ2-5	11	TGCAGTGTGGGACACGAAGGGACCCAGTACTTC	CSVGHEGTQYF